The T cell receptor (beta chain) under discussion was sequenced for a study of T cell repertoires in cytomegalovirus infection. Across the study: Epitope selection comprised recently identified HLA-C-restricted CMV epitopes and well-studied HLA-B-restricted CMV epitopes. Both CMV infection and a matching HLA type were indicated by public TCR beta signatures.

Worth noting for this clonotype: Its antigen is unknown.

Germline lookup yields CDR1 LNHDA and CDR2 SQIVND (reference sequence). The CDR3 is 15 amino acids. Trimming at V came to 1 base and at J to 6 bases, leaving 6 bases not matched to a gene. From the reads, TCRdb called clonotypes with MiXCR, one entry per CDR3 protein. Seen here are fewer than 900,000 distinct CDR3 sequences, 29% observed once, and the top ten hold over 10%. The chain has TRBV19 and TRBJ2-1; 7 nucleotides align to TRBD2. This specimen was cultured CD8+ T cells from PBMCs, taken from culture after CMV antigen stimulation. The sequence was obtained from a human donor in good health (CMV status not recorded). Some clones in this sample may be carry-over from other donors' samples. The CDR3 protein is CASSIGPGLRNEQFF. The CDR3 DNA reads TGTGCCAGTAGTATAGGGCCGGGACTACGCAATGAGCAGTTCTTC. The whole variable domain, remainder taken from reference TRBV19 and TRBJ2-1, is DGGITQSPKYLFRKEGQNVTLSCEQNLNHDAMYWYRQDPGQGLRLIYYSQIVNDFQKGDIAEGYSVSREKKESFPLTVTSAQKNPTAFYLCASSIGPGLRNEQFFGPGTRLTVL.